This T cell receptor (beta chain) was retrieved from a study of neurological immune-mediated disorders. Study as a whole: Of around 34 multiple sclerosis patients, some 30 were relapsing-remitting and 3 secondary progressive.

There are 13 residues in the CDR3. Per the germline V gene, CDR1 is ENHRY and CDR2 is SYGVKD. J gave up 5 bases and V 9 bases, and 8 bases lay outside the gene matches. This clonotype was observed many times. 5'RACE with 10-nucleotide random UMIs produced the cDNA. Each CDR3 protein gets one entry after TCRdb re-called the 5' RACE reads with MiXCR. Among tens of thousands of distinct CDR3 sequences, around 4.3% were seen once, and the ten largest hold 5.5% to 6%. The TCR sequence derives from a woman aged 60-70 years with multiple sclerosis. Input material: PBMCs. The rearrangement uses TRBV10-3 and TRBJ2-5; 8 positions match TRBD2. CDR3 region: CAMSSGASETQYF. Written as DNA, the CDR3 is TGTGCCATGAGTAGCGGGGCATCTGAGACCCAGTACTTC.